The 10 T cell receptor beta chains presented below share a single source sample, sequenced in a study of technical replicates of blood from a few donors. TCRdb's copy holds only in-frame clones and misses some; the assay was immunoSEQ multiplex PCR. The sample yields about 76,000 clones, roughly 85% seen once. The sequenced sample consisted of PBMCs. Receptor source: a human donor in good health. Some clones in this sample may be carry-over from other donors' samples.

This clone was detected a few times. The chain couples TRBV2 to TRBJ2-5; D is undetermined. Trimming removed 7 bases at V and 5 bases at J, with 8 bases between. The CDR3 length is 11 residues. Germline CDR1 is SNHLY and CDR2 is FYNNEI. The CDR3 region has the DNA TGTGCCAGCAATATTGCGGAGACCCAGTACTTC. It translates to CASNIAETQYF.

CDR3 sequence: CASSPRGQGANVLTF. DNA for the CDR3: TGTGCCAGCAGCCCCAGGGGGCAAGGGGCCAACGTCCTGACTTTC. The chain couples TRBV7-3 to TRBJ2-6, with TRBD1 identical over 8 bases. The length of the CDR3 is 15 residues. The germline CDR1 and CDR2 sequences are SGHTA and FQGTGA. V lost 5 bases and J lost 4; bases outside the gene matches: 4.

Here the CDR3 reads CASSFGGRSSYNEQFF. The DNA of the CDR3 is TGTGCCAGCAGCTTTGGCGGGAGATCATCCTACAATGAGCAGTTCTTC. This chain links TRBV11-3 with TRBJ2-1, with 7 bases identical to TRBD2. The length of the CDR3 is 16 residues. Germline assignment: CDR1 SGHNT and CDR2 YENEEA. The V segment lost 3 bases and the J segment 1 base; nucleotides outside the gene matches: 6.

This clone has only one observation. The CDR3 DNA is TGCGCCAGCAGCTACTCGGGACAGGGGGGTTCACCCCTCCACTTT. It codes for CASSYSGQGGSPLHF. This sequence joins TRBV4-1 and TRBJ1-6; TRBD1 matches at 11 bases. Trimming removed 5 bases from V and 9 bases from J; junction bases left unmatched: 6. The CDR3 runs 15 residues. Germline assignment: CDR1 MGHRA and CDR2 YSYEKL.

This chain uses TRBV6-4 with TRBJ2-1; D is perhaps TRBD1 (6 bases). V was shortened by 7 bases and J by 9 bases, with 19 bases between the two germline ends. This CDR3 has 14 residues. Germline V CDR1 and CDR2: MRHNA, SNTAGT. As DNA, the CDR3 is TGTGCCAGCACCCCAGGGTCGGGACACGGTGAGCAGTTCTTC. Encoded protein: CASTPGSGHGEQFF.

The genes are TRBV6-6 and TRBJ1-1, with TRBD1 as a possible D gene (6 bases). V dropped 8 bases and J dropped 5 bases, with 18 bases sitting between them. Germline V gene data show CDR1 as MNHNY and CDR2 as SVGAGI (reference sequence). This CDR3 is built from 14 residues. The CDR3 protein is CASGRGGSVTEAFF. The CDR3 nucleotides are TGTGCCAGCGGTAGGGGGGGGTCGGTGACTGAAGCTTTCTTT.

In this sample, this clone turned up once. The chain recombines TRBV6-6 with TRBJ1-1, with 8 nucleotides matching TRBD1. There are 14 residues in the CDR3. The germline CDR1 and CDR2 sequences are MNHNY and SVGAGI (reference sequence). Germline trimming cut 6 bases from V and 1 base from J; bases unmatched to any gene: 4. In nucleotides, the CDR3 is TGTGCCAGCAGGCCAGGGGGCAAGAACACTGAAGCTTTCTTT. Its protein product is CASRPGGKNTEAFF.

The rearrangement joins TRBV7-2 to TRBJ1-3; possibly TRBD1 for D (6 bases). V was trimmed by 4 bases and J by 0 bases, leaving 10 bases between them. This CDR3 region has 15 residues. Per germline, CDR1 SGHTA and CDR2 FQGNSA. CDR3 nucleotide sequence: TGTGCCAGCAGCTCCTTAGGGGGCTCTGGAAACACCATATATTTT. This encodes CASSSLGGSGNTIYF.

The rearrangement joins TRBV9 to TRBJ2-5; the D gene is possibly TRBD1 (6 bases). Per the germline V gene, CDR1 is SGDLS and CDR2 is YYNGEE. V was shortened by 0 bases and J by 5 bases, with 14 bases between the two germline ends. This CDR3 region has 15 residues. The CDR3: CASSVGPGAWETQYF. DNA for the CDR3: TGTGCCAGCAGCGTAGGTCCAGGGGCGTGGGAGACCCAGTACTTC. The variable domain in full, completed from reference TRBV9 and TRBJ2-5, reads DSGVTQTPKHLITATGQRVTLRCSPRSGDLSVYWYQQSLDQGLQFLIQYYNGEERAKGNILERFSAQQFPDLHSELNLSSLELGDSALYFCASSVGPGAWETQYFGPGTRLLVL.

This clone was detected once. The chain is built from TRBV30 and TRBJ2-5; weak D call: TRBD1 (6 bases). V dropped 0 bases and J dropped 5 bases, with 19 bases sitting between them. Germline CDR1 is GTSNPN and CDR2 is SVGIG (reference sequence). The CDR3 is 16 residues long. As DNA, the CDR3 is TGTGCCTGGAGTGTACTATCTGGGGGCAGAGGTGAGACCCAGTACTTC. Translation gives CAWSVLSGGRGETQYF.